This TCR beta chain is from a study of cytomegalovirus exposure and HLA in healthy donors. Looking at the study overall: Inside one of the first data releases sat 80 million to 95 million unique TCRs taken from HLA-typed donors.

Likely unrecorded immune exposures existed in these nominally healthy donors. This PCR relied on a set of 60 Vbeta primers and 13 Jbeta primers. Sequencing used immunoSEQ multiplex PCR; TCRdb keeps in-frame clones, though not all of them. The sample has some 140,000 clones; 79% are singletons. The CDR3 contains 15 residues. V gave up 0 bases and J gave up 4 bases, with 12 bases separating them. The germline V gene has CDR1 LNHNV and CDR2 YYDKDF (reference sequence). The chain uses TRBV15 and TRBJ1-2; D is perhaps TRBD1 (5 bases). The source material was PBMCs. The receptor comes from a man aged 35-49 years in good health and CMV-seropositive. The DNA for the CDR3 is TGTGCCACCAGCAGAGACTCGCGGGGGGTCTATGGCTACACCTTC. This translates into CATSRDSRGVYGYTF.